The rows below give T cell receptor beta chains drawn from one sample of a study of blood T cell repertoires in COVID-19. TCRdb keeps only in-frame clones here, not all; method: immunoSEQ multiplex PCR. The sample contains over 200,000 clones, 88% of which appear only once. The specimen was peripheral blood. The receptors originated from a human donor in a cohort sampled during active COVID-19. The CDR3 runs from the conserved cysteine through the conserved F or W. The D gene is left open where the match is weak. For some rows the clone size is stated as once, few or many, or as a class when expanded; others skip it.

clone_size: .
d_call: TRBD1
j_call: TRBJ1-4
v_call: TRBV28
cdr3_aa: CASSPGQGAYLGNEKLFF
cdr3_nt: TGTGCCAGCAGCCCCGGACAGGGGGCCTACCTAGGTAATGAAAAACTGTTTTTT

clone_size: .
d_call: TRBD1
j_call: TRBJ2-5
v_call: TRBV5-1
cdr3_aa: CASSRTRQGETQYF
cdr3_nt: TGCGCCAGCAGCCGAACCCGACAGGGAGAGACCCAGTACTTC

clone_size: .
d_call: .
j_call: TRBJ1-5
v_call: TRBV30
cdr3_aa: CAWDRKYSNQPQHF
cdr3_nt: TGTGCCTGGGACAGGAAATATAGCAATCAGCCCCAGCATTTT

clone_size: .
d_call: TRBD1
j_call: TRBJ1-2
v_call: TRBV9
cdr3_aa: CASSPDPGQGVHYGYTF
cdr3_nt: TGTGCCAGCAGCCCCGACCCGGGACAGGGGGTTCACTATGGCTACACCTTC

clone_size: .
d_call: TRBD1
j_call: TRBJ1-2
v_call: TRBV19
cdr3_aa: CASSIVQGWNYGYTF
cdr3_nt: TGTGCCAGTAGTATAGTACAGGGGTGGAACTATGGCTACACCTTC

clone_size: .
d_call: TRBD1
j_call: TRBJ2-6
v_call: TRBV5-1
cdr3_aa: CASSGGTGGSGANVLTF
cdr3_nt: TGCGCCAGCAGCGGAGGGACAGGGGGCTCTGGGGCCAACGTCCTGACTTTC

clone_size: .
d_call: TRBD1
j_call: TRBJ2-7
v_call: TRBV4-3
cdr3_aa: CASSQAGDRYYEQYF
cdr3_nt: TGCGCCAGCAGCCAAGCTGGGGACAGATACTACGAGCAGTACTTC

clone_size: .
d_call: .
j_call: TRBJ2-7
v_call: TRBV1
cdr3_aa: CTSSQAGGFPSYEQYF
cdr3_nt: TGCACCAGCAGCCAAGCTGGGGGCTTCCCCTCCTACGAGCAGTACTTC

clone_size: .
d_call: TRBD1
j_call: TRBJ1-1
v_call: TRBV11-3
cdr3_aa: CASSSQGYTEAFF
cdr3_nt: TGTGCCAGCAGTTCACAGGGGTACACTGAAGCTTTCTTT

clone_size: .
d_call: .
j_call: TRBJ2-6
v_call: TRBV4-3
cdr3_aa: CASSQDLAGVTNVLTF
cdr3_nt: TGCGCCAGCAGCCAAGATCTGGCAGGGGTTACCAACGTCCTGACTTTC

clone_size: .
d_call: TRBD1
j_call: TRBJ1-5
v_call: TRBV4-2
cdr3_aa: CASSQHIRGTGGDYQPQHF
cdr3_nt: TGTGCCAGCAGCCAACATATACGCGGGACAGGGGGTGATTATCAGCCCCAGCATTTT

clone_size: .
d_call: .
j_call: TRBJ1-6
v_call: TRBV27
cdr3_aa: CASRAGVGSPLHF
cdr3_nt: TGTGCCAGCAGGGCAGGGGTGGGTTCACCCCTCCACTTT

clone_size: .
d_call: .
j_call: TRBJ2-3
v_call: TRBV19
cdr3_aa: CASSLGSDTQYF
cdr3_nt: TGTGCCAGTAGTCTCGGGTCAGATACGCAGTATTTT

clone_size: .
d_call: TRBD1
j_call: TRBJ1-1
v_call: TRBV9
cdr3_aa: CASSVGPTGGNTEAFF
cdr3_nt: TGTGCCAGCAGCGTAGGTCCTACAGGGGGGAACACTGAAGCTTTCTTT

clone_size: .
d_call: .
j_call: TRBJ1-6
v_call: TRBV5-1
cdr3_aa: CASSGRTNGNSPLHF
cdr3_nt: TGCGCCAGCAGCGGGCGGACAAACGGGAATTCACCCCTCCACTTT

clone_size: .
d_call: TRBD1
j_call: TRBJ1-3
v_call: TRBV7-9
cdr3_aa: CASSLGLLRDSGNTIYF
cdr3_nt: TGTGCCAGCAGCTTAGGCCTACTCCGGGACAGTGGAAACACCATATATTTT

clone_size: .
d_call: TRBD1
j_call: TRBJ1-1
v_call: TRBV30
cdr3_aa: CAWSSLLDRVGNTEAFF
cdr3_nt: TGTGCCTGGAGTTCCCTTCTTGACAGGGTTGGGAACACTGAAGCTTTCTTT

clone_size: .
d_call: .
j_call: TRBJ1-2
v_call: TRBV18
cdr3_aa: CASSSRTEDNYGYTF
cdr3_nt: TGTGCCAGCTCATCACGGACAGAGGATAACTATGGCTACACCTTC

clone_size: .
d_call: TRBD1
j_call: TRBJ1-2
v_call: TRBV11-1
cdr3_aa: CASSTNPGQGINGYTF
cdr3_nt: TGTGCCAGCAGCACCAATCCGGGACAGGGGATAAATGGCTACACCTTC

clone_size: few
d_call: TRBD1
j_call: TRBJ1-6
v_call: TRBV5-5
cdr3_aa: CASSPRGRGDSPLHF
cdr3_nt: TGTGCCAGCAGCCCGCGGGGCAGGGGGGATTCACCCCTCCACTTT

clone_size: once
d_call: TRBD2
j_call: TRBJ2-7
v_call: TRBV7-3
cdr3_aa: CASSLIPGPAGVSHEQYF
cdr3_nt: TGTGCCAGCAGCTTAATCCCAGGGCCAGCGGGAGTAAGTCACGAGCAGTACTTC

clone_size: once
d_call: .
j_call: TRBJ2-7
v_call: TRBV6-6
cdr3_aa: CASRPADSFSYEQYF
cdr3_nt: TGTGCCAGCAGGCCAGCGGACTCGTTCAGCTACGAGCAGTACTTC

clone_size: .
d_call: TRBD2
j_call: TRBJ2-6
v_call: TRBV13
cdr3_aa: CASSSNDGLAGGLGANVLTF
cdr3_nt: TGTGCCAGCAGCTCCAATGATGGACTAGCGGGAGGTCTGGGGGCCAACGTCCTGACTTTC

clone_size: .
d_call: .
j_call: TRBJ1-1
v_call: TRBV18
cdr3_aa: CASSPLREGTGTEAFF
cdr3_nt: TGTGCCAGCTCACCACTCAGGGAAGGTACTGGCACTGAAGCTTTCTTT

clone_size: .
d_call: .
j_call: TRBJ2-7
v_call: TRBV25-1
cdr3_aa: CASNDREVNEQYF
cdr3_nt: TGTGCCAGCAATGACAGGGAGGTCAACGAGCAGTACTTC

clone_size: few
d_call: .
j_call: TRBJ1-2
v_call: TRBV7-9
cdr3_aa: CASSHRQSPYGYTF
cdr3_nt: TGTGCCAGCAGCCATAGACAGTCCCCCTATGGCTACACCTTC

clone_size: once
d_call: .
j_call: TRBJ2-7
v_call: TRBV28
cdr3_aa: CASSFRVPYEQYF
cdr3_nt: TGTGCCAGCAGTTTTCGCGTGCCCTACGAGCAGTACTTC

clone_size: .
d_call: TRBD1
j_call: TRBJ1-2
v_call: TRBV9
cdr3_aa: CASSATGGLGGYTF
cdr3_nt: TGTGCCAGCAGCGCCACAGGGGGATTGGGTGGCTACACCTTC

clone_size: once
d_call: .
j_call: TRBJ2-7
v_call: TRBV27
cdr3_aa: CASSPVTAYEQYF
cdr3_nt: TGTGCCAGCAGCCCCGTTACGGCCTACGAGCAGTACTTC

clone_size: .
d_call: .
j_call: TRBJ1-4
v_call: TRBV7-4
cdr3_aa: CASQIAIRQHANEKLFF
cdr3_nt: TGTGCCAGCCAAATAGCGATTCGTCAGCACGCTAATGAAAAACTGTTTTTT

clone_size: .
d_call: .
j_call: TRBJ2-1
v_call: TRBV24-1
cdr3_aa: CATSGFPHEQFF
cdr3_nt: TGTGCCACCAGTGGGTTTCCACACGAGCAGTTCTTC

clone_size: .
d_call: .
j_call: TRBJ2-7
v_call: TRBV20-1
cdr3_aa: CSASDRVKAGVAHEQYF
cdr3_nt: TGCAGTGCTAGTGACAGGGTGAAAGCGGGAGTTGCCCACGAGCAGTACTTC

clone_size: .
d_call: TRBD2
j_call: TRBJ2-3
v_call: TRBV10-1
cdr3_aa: CASTPSGGMTDTQYF
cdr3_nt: TGCGCCAGCACCCCTAGCGGGGGGATGACAGATACGCAGTATTTT

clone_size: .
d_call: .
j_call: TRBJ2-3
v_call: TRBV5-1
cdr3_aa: CASSRITSPSTDTQYF
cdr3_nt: TGCGCCAGCAGCCGGATTACTAGCCCTAGCACAGATACGCAGTATTTT

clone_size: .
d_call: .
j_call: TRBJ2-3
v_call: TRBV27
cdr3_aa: CASSWRDPSDTQYF
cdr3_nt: TGTGCCAGCAGTTGGCGGGATCCGTCAGATACGCAGTATTTT

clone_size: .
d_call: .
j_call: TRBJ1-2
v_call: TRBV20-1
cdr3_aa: CSGNRVDGYTF
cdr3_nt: TGCAGTGGGAACAGGGTCGACGGCTACACCTTC

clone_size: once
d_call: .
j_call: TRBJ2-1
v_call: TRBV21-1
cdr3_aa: CASRQRALANEQFF
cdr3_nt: TGTGCCAGCAGGCAGCGGGCTTTGGCCAATGAGCAGTTCTTC

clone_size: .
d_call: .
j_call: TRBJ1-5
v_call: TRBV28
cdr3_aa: CASSLPPSYSNQPQHF
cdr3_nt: TGTGCCAGCAGTTTACCCCCCAGTTATAGCAATCAGCCCCAGCATTTT

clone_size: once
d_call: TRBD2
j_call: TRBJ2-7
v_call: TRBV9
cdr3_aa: CASSSRLAGIYEQYF
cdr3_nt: TGTGCCAGCAGCTCAAGACTAGCGGGAATCTACGAGCAGTACTTC

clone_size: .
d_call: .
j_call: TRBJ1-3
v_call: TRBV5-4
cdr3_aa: CASSLEGLNSGNTIYF
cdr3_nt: TGTGCCAGCAGCTTGGAGGGACTGAACTCTGGAAACACCATATATTTT

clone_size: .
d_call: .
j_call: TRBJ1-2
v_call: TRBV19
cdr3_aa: CASSINRNNYGYTF
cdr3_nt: TGTGCCAGTAGTATAAACAGGAATAACTATGGCTACACCTTC

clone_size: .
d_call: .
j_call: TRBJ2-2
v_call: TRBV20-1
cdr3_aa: CSGGRTGELFF
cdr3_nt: TGCAGCGGAGGTCGCACCGGGGAGCTGTTTTTT

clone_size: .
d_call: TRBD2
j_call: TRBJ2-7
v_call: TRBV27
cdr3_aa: CASSYLGRGADYEQYF
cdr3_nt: TGTGCCAGCAGTTACCTTGGGCGGGGGGCCGACTACGAGCAGTACTTC

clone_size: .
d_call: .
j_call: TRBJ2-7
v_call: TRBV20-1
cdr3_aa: CSASLANPPSYEQYF
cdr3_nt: TGCAGTGCAAGTCTAGCTAACCCCCCCTCCTACGAGCAGTACTTC

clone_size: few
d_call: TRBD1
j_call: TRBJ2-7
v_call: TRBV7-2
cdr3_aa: CASSLLRQGIYEQYF
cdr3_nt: TGTGCCAGCAGCTTATTGAGACAGGGGATCTACGAGCAGTACTTC

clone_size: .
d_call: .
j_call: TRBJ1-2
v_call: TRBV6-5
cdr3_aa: CASRSGGYGNYGYTF
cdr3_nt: TGTGCCAGCAGGTCCGGGGGGTATGGTAACTATGGCTACACCTTC

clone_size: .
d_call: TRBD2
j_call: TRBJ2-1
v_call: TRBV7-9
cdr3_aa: CASSLGTSANEQFF
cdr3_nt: TGTGCCAGCAGCTTGGGGACTAGCGCTAATGAGCAGTTCTTC

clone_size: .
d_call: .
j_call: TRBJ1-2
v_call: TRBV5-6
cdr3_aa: CASSLAEGAPTLNYGYTF
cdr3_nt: TGTGCCAGCAGCTTGGCCGAAGGGGCGCCAACTCTTAACTATGGCTACACCTTC

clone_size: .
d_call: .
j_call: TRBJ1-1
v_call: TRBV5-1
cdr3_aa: CASSLERVAEAFF
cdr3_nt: TGCGCCAGCAGCTTGGAGAGGGTAGCTGAAGCTTTCTTT